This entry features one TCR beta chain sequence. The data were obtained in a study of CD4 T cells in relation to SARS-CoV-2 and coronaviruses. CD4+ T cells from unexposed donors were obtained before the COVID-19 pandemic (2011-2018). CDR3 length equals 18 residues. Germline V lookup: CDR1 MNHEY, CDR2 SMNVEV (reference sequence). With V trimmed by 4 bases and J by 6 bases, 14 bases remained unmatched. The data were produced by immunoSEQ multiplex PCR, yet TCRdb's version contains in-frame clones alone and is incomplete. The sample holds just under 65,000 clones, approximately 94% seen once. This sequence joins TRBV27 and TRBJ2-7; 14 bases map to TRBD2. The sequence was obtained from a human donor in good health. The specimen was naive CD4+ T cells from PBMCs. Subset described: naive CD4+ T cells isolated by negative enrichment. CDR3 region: CASSSDRRPGLAGVEQYF. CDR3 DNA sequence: TGTGCCAGCAGTTCTGACAGAAGACCGGGACTAGCGGGAGTCGAGCAGTACTTC.